What follows are 9 T cell receptor beta chains derived from one specimen sequenced in a study of T cell responses to AZD1222 COVID-19 vaccine. Assay: immunoSEQ multiplex PCR; the TCRdb copy retains only in-frame clones and omits some. This sample carries 120,000 or so clones, 70% to 90% of them seen once, and the ten largest clones take around a quarter. The source material was peripheral blood, sampled on day 0 of AZD1222 vaccination. The source is an adult in good health.

The J gene is TRBJ1-2, the V gene TRBV7-9; D call uncertain. This CDR3 spans 13 amino acids. The ends were cut back, 1 base at V and 6 bases at J, with 9 bases in the middle. Germline V gene sequence: CDR1 SEHNR, CDR2 FQNEAQ (reference sequence). The DNA for the CDR3 is TGTGCCAGCAGCTTAGGTGGGGAGGATGGCTACACCTTC. Translating gives CASSLGGEDGYTF.

This clone was observed many times. This chain links TRBV7-9 with TRBJ2-5, with 7 bases lining up with TRBD1. CDR3 length: 16 amino acids. CDR1 SEHNR and CDR2 FQNEAQ come from the germline V gene (reference sequence). Losses at the gene ends were 5 bases for V and 5 bases for J; bases not matched to a gene: 14. CDR3 loop: CASSPKTGSLKETQYF. The CDR3 DNA reads as TGTGCCAGCAGCCCCAAGACAGGGTCACTAAAGGAGACCCAGTACTTC.

The chain carries TRBV7-2 and TRBJ1-2; D ambiguous. The CDR3 runs to 14 residues. V shed 4 bases and J shed 1 base, with 10 bases lying between them. CDR1 and CDR2 (germline): SGHTA, FQGNSA. This CDR3 reads CASSSLTLNYGYTF. The CDR3 DNA follows: TGTGCCAGCAGCTCATTGACCCTTAACTATGGCTACACCTTC. The whole variable domain, remainder taken from reference TRBV7-2 and TRBJ1-2, is GAGVSQSPSNKVTEKGKDVELRCDPISGHTALYWYRQSLGQGLEFLIYFQGNSAPDKSGLPSDRFSAERTGGSVSTLTIQRTQQEDSAVYLCASSSLTLNYGYTFGSGTRLTVV.

The CDR3, as DNA: TGCGCCAGCAGCTTGGGACAGACAACCTTTGGAAACACCATATATTTT. This encodes CASSLGQTTFGNTIYF. The chain has TRBV5-1 and TRBJ1-3, with D possibly matching TRBD1 (5 bases). The germline V and J ends were trimmed by 0 bases and 3 bases, with 13 bases remaining between them. The length of the CDR3 is 16 residues. Germline V lookup: CDR1 SGHRS, CDR2 YFSETQ.

This chain links TRBV5-6 with TRBJ2-1; 9 positions agree with TRBD1. The V and J ends lost 0 bases and 2 bases, in that order; junction bases with no gene match: 0. CDR1 and CDR2 (germline): SGHDT, YYEEEE. There are 15 residues in the CDR3. The CDR3 DNA reads TGTGCCAGCAGCTTGGGGGACAGGGCCTACAATGAGCAGTTCTTC. This codes for CASSLGDRAYNEQFF.

V gene TRBV9 combines with J gene TRBJ2-6, with 11 bases fitting TRBD2. V trimming: 3 bases; J trimming: 0 bases; junction bases outside the gene matches: 5. CDR1 SGDLS and CDR2 YYNGEE come from the germline V gene. The CDR3 sequence is 18 residues long. This CDR3 is CASSGRLAGLSGANVLTF. The CDR3 region has the DNA TGTGCCAGCAGCGGGAGACTAGCGGGGCTCTCTGGGGCCAACGTCCTGACTTTC.

This chain joins TRBV18 and TRBJ2-3, with D perhaps matching TRBD1 (7 bases). The V gene lost 3 bases and the J gene lost 1 base, with 11 bases spanning the gap. The germline V gene encodes CDR1 KGHSH and CDR2 LQKENI. The length of the CDR3 is 15 residues. The CDR3 DNA is TGTGCCAGCTCACCGGCCAGGGGGGGCACAGATACGCAGTATTTT. This sequence encodes CASSPARGGTDTQYF.

A few counts support this clone. V and J are TRBV6-5 and TRBJ2-5; TRBD2 agrees at 7 bases. This CDR3 is 14 amino acids long. The V gene's germline CDR1 is MNHEY and CDR2 SVGAGI. V shed 11 bases and J 3 bases; nucleotides not matched to a gene: 12. CDR3 sequence reads: CAAQSAGDEETQYF. CDR3 DNA: TGTGCCGCTCAGTCGGCGGGAGATGAAGAGACCCAGTACTTC.

V is TRBV3-1 (or the pseudogene TRBV3-2) and J is TRBJ1-2; no reliable D call. The CDR3 is made up of 13 amino acids. Looked up from germline, CDR1 is LGHDT and CDR2 is YNNKEL (reference sequence). The V gene lost 0 bases and the J gene lost 1 base, with 3 bases spanning the gap. The CDR3 coding sequence is TGTGCCAGCAGCCAAGACAGTAACTATGGCTACACCTTC. Translating gives CASSQDSNYGYTF.